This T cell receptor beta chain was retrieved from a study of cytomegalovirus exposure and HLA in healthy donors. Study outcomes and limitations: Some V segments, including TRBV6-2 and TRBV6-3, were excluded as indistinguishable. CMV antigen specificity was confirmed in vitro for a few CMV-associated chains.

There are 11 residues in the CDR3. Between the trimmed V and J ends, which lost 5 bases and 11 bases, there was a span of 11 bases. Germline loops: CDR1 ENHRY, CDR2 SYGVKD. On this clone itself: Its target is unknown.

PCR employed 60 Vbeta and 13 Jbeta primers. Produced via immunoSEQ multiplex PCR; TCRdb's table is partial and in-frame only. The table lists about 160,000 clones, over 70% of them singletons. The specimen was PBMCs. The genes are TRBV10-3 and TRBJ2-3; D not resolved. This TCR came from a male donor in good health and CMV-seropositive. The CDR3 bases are TGTGCCATCAGTAATAACGGTCTGCAGTATTTT. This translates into CAISNNGLQYF.